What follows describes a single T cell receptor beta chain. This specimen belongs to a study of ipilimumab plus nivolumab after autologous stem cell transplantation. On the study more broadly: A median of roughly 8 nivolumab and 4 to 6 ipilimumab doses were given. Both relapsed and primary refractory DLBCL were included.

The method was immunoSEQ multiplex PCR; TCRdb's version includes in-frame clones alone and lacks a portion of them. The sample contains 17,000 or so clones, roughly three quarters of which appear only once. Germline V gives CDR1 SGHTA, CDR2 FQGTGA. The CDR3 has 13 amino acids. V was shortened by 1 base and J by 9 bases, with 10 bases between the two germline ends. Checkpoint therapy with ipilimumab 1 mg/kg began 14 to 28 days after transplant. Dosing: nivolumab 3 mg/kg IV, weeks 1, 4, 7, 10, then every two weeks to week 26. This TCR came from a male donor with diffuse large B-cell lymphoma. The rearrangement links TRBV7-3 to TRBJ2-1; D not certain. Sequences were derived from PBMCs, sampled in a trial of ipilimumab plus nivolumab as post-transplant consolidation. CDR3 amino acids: CASSLSPAGEQFF. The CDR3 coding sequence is TGTGCCAGCAGCTTAAGCCCAGCAGGTGAGCAGTTCTTC.